Sequencing of this TCR beta chain was carried out in a study of blood T cells in healthy people across ages. General study findings and limits: Roughly linear age-related decline in beta diversity appeared, significant by age 40.

The table lists this clonotype with many counts. Its antigen is not known. PCR was performed a second time for roughly 7 to 11 cycles using a sample-barcoded 5' primer and a J-beta primer mix. TCRdb re-derived calls from the 5' RACE reads in MiXCR, one entry per CDR3 protein. This sample has more than 550,000 distinct CDR3 sequences, with approximately 22% found just once. V gave up 1 base and J gave up 4 bases; unmatched junction bases: 9. Germline assignment: CDR1 DFQATT and CDR2 SNEGSKA (reference sequence). CDR3 length equals 15 residues. The sequenced sample was blood. The chain carries TRBV20-1 and TRBJ1-2, with TRBD1 identical over 7 bases. The TCR sequence derives from a man aged 70-80 years in good health. This CDR3 is CSARAPDRVVYGYTF. The CDR3 nucleotides are TGCAGTGCTAGAGCCCCCGACAGGGTAGTCTATGGCTACACCTTC.